This TCR beta chain stems from a study of blood T cell repertoires in COVID-19. In the study overall: Sources were T cells, B-cell-depleted T cells, or PBMCs; the material itself was cDNA or gDNA.

CDR1 is SEHNR, CDR2 FQNEAQ, per germline (reference sequence). The CDR3 loop spans 16 amino acids. Unmatched junction bases numbered 7, after V lost 1 base and J lost 6 bases. Original data processing: Amplifying reference gene primers gave estimates of nucleated cell counts. Assay: immunoSEQ multiplex PCR; the TCRdb copy retains only in-frame clones and omits some. V, J and clone size are taken as reported in that table, and D and trimming were inferred from the DNA itself. In the table there are approximately 300,000 clones, around 92% of which are singletons. The sequenced sample was peripheral blood. The gene calls are TRBV7-9 and TRBJ2-5; 11 positions match TRBD2. The TCR comes from a man younger than 35 who had recovered from COVID-19. The CDR3 is CASSLDPSGGRKTQYF. DNA of the CDR3: TGTGCCAGCAGCTTAGACCCTAGCGGGGGGCGAAAGACCCAGTACTTC.